This entry concerns a single TCR beta chain. These data belong to a study of preoperative IRX-2 immunotherapy in early breast cancer. CDR3 length equals 15 residues. Germline values: CDR1 KGHSH, CDR2 LQKENI. V was clipped by 4 bases and J by 6 bases; unmatched bases: 9. Treatment noted: preoperative locoregional IRX-2 cytokine immunotherapy. Preoperative locoregional IRX-2 cytokine immunotherapy was tested in the phase Ib source study. The table came from immunoSEQ multiplex PCR; TCRdb's copy has only in-frame clones and leaves some out. The sample records roughly 26,000 clones, roughly 90% being singletons.

The V and J genes are TRBV18 and TRBJ2-3, with 8 positions matching TRBD1. The TCR was taken from a human donor with breast cancer. Sequencing was performed on tumor tissue, taken after IRX-2 immunotherapy. Written as DNA, the CDR3 is TGTGCCAGCTCACAAGGACAGGGAAGAGGTGATACGCAGTATTTT. Translating gives CASSQGQGRGDTQYF.